These 17 T cell receptor beta chains originate from one sample sequenced in a study of T cells in women clearing cervical HPV infection. Libraries were prepared by immunoSEQ multiplex PCR; TCRdb keeps only in-frame clonotypes and omits some of them. The sample spans 25,000 to 35,000 clones; the ten largest clones claim roughly 8.4%. The sequencing sample was made of blood buffy coat. The source is a woman between 18 and 70 years old with a cervical HPV16 infection that either progressed to CIN3+ or cleared (not recorded which).

To note about this clone: The CDR3 is cut off 3 residues early in the read; its end comes from the germline J gene. The V and J genes are TRBV2 and TRBJ2-5; the D gene is possibly TRBD2 (6 bases). The CDR3 covers 15 residues. Germline V CDR1 and CDR2: SNHLY, FYNNEI. The V and J ends lost 3 bases and 5 bases respectively, with 16 bases between them. The chain's CDR3 is CASSEQRAVGETQYF. The sequenced CDR3 bases are TGTGCCAGCAGTGAGCAGCGGGCAGTGGGGGAGACC.

With respect to this clone: The missing CDR3 end, 3 residues past where the read stops, is filled in from the germline J gene. V is TRBV7-6 and J is TRBJ2-3, with 7 positions matching TRBD2. The CDR3 is 15 residues long. CDR1 and CDR2 from the germline V gene are SGHVS and FNYEAQ. V lost 6 bases, J lost 0 bases, and 6 bases stayed unmatched. The part of the CDR3 DNA that was read is TGTGCCAGCAGTCTAGCGGCATCTAGCACAGATACG. It is translated as CASSLAASSTDT. The complete CDR3 sequence is CASSLAASSTDTQYF.

For this clone: Read coverage stops 3 residues before the CDR3 terminus; the germline J gene supplies the remainder. The rearrangement uses TRBV6-2 or TRBV6-3 and TRBJ2-6; no firm D call. Germline V gene data show CDR1 as MNHEY and CDR2 as SVGEGT. CDR3 length: 11 amino acids. Trimming took off 6 bases at V and 9 bases at J, with 6 bases between the two ends. CDR3 bases read: TGTGCCAGCAGCCCCAACAACGTC. It translates to CASSPNNV. The whole CDR3 protein reads CASSPNNVLTF.

With respect to this clone: The sequenced fragment ends 3 residues before the CDR3 boundary, so the rest is inferred from the germline J gene. The chain is built from TRBV5-4 and TRBJ1-2, with D hard to call. Germline V gene sequence: CDR1 SGHNT, CDR2 YYREEE (reference sequence). V was cut by 2 bases and J by 5 bases, with 10 bases left in between. CDR3 length: 13 residues. CDR3 DNA (partial): TGTGCCAGCAGCTTCTCAAGAGGGTATGGC. Translating gives CASSFSRGYG. The entire CDR3 is CASSFSRGYGYTF.

On this clone: Compared with germline, one end of the junction differs, possibly owing to a read error. The read comes to an end 3 residues before the CDR3 does, leaving the germline J gene to fill in the end. The sample has other DNA sequences that encode this CDR3 too. The V call is TRBV7-9, the J call TRBJ1-3, with D possibly matching TRBD1 (5 bases). This CDR3 is built from 15 residues. Germline loops: CDR1 SEHNR, CDR2 FQNEAQ (reference sequence). This chain's CDR3 is CASSPRGNSGNTIYF. The CDR3 bases that were read are TGTGCCAGCAGCCCCCGGGGGAACTCTGGAAACACT. Supplemented by reference TRBV7-9 and TRBJ1-3, the full variable domain reads DTGVSQNPRHKITKRGQNVTFRCDPISEHNRLYWYRQTLGQGPEFLTYFQNEAQLEKSRLLSDRFSAERPKGSFSTLEIQRTEQGDSAMYLCASSPRGNSGNTIYFGEGSWLTVV.

About this clone itself: Other nucleotide sequences in the sample specify the same CDR3. CDR3 sequence reads: CASSLVLAGGTGELFF. The CDR3 bases that were read are TGTGCCAGCAGCTTAGTTCTAGCGGGAGGGACCGGGGAG. The genes are TRBV7-6 and TRBJ2-2; 12 bases agree with TRBD2. The read falls 3 residues short of the CDR3 end, and the missing part is taken from the germline J gene. CDR1 and CDR2 (germline): SGHVS, FNYEAQ. V lost 1 base, J lost 5 bases, and 2 bases stayed unmatched. This CDR3 comprises 16 residues.

With respect to this clone: The CDR3 is cut off 3 residues early in the read; its end comes from the germline J gene. This chain connects TRBV6-2 or TRBV6-3 to TRBJ2-2; the D gene is possibly TRBD1 (6 bases). Per the germline V gene, CDR1 is MNHEY and CDR2 is SVGEGT. The CDR3 extends over 13 amino acids. CDR3 DNA, as far as it was read: TGTGCCAGCCGAAACAGGGTTGGTGAAAAG. This sequence encodes CASRNRVGEK. The entire CDR3 is CASRNRVGEKLFF.

To note about this clone: The read terminates 3 residues ahead of where the CDR3 ends, so the germline J gene completes it. The rearrangement joins TRBV7-9 to TRBJ2-4, with a weak D call TRBD1 (6 bases). The length of the CDR3 is 15 residues. Germline loops: CDR1 SEHNR, CDR2 FQNEAQ (reference sequence). The DNA read from the CDR3 is TGTGCCAGCAGCTTAGCGCGTGGGACACATCATGGT. Its translation: CASSLARGTHHG. The CDR3 as a whole reads CASSLARGTHHGQYF.

Comment on this clone: The read ends 3 residues before the CDR3 terminus; that terminus is restored from the germline J gene. The same CDR3 arises from other DNA sequences in this sample as well. This rearrangement joins TRBV19 to TRBJ2-7; D is perhaps TRBD1 (6 bases). CDR1 LNHDA and CDR2 SQIVND come from the germline V gene (reference sequence). V was shortened by 4 bases and J by 4 bases, with 11 bases between the two germline ends. The CDR3 extends over 13 amino acids. The covered CDR3 bases are TGTGCCAGTAGTAGAGGCCAGGGGTACGAG. Its protein product is CASSRGQGYE. The full CDR3 protein reads CASSRGQGYEQYF.

About this clone itself: The CDR3 end is not reached by the read, which stops 3 residues before it; the germline J gene fills it in. The chain carries TRBV18 and TRBJ2-2; maybe TRBD1 (5 bases). CDR3 size: 15 residues. The V gene's germline CDR1 is KGHSH and CDR2 LQKENI. CDR3 sequence: CASSLTDSGANVLFF. The CDR3 bases that were read are TGTGCCAGCTCACTGACAGACTCTGGGGCCAACGTG. Drawing the rest from reference TRBV18 and TRBJ2-2, the complete variable domain is NAGVMQNPRHLVRRRGQEARLRCSPMKGHSHVYWYRQLPEEGLKFMVYLQKENIIDESGMPKERFSAEFPKEGPSILRIQQVVRGDSAAYFCASSLTDSGANVLFFGEGSRLTVL.

On this clone: The CDR3 end is not reached by the read, which stops 3 residues before it; the germline J gene fills it in. The J gene is TRBJ2-3, the V gene TRBV19; possibly TRBD2 for D (5 bases). Trimming removed 5 bases from V and 1 base from J, with 16 bases in between. Germline CDR1 is LNHDA and CDR2 is SQIVND (reference sequence). The CDR3 has 16 amino acids. Incomplete CDR3 DNA: TGTGCCAGTAGTGATCCTCTAGCTTTGGGCACAGATACG. Residues: CASSDPLALGTDT. From start to end, the CDR3 is CASSDPLALGTDTQYF.

Regarding this clone: Read sequence stops 3 residues before the CDR3 end, and the germline J gene provides the missing end. This chain links TRBV18 with TRBJ2-2, with no clear D. The CDR3 is 16 residues long. From germline, CDR1 is KGHSH and CDR2 LQKENI. The sequenced part of the CDR3 DNA is TGTGCCAGCTCACCACGCGTTATTGCAACTAATGAAAAG. This gives the protein CASSPRVIATNEK. The entire CDR3 reads CASSPRVIATNEKLFF. The whole variable domain, remainder taken from reference TRBV18 and TRBJ2-2, is NAGVMQNPRHLVRRRGQEARLRCSPMKGHSHVYWYRQLPEEGLKFMVYLQKENIIDESGMPKERFSAEFPKEGPSILRIQQVVRGDSAAYFCASSPRVIATNEKLFFGEGSRLTVL.

On this clone itself: The read ends 3 residues shy of where the CDR3 ends; the end is completed using the germline J gene. The V gene is TRBV30, the J gene TRBJ1-2; TRBD1 matches 9 bases. Germline V CDR1 and CDR2: GTSNPN, SVGIG (reference sequence). This CDR3 contains 11 residues. The junction had 5 bases not matched to a gene; V was cut back by 8 bases and J by 7 bases. CDR3 DNA, as far as it was read: TGTGCCGGGCGGACAGGGGCTGGC. Translated, it gives CAGRTGAG. The whole CDR3 protein reads CAGRTGAGYTF. Together with reference TRBV30 and TRBJ1-2, the CDR3 gives the full variable domain: SQTIHQWPATLVQPVGSPLSLECTVEGTSNPNLYWYRQAAGRGLQLLFYSVGIGQISSEVPQNLSASRPQDRQFILSSKKLLLSDSGFYLCAGRTGAGYTFGSGTRLTVV.

Regarding this clone: The read is 3 residues too short to cover the CDR3 end, so that end is filled in from the germline J gene. The J gene is TRBJ2-5, the V gene TRBV7-7, with a weak D call TRBD2 (5 bases). The CDR3 spans 14 residues. CDR1 SSHAT and CDR2 FNYEAQ come from the germline V gene (reference sequence). The CDR3 sequence: CASSAGRGADTQYF. CDR3 DNA, as far as it was read: TGTGCCAGCAGCGCGGGTCGTGGCGCAGATACC.

Turning to this clone: The CDR3 end falls 3 residues outside the read, so it is completed with the germline J gene. The chain uses TRBV10-3 and TRBJ2-7, with 11 bases matching TRBD2. V trimming: 7 bases; J trimming: 0 bases; junction bases outside the gene matches: 8. The CDR3 runs 16 residues. Germline assignment: CDR1 ENHRY and CDR2 SYGVKD. CDR3 amino acids: CAIKETSGGSSYEQYF. The DNA read from the CDR3 is TGTGCCATCAAAGAAACTAGCGGGGGCAGCTCCTACGAG.

On this clone itself: The read ends 3 residues shy of where the CDR3 ends; the end is completed using the germline J gene. The rearrangement joins TRBV5-4 to TRBJ1-2; 8 bases fit TRBD1. This CDR3 contains 14 residues. Trimming at V came to 4 bases and at J to 6 bases, leaving 8 bases not matched to a gene. Germline CDR1 is SGHNT and CDR2 is YYREEE (reference sequence). CDR3 sequence reads: CASSKKDREHGYTF. Incomplete CDR3 DNA: TGTGCCAGCAGCAAAAAGGACAGGGAGCATGGC. Based on the CDR3 plus reference TRBV5-4 and TRBJ1-2, the full variable domain is ETGVTQSPTHLIKTRGQQVTLRCSSQSGHNTVSWYQQALGQGPQFIFQYYREEENGRGNFPPRFSGLQFPNYSSELNVNALELDDSALYLCASSKKDREHGYTFGSGTRLTVV.

On this clone itself: The read halts 3 residues ahead of the CDR3 end, with the missing end drawn from the germline J gene. This rearrangement joins TRBV6-1 to TRBJ1-5; D is ambiguous. Germline CDR1 is MNHNS and CDR2 is SASEGT. The CDR3 is 12 residues long. The ends were cut back, 3 bases at V and 5 bases at J, with 5 bases in the middle. CDR3 region: CASSETYQPQHF. CDR3 DNA (partial): TGTGCCAGCAGTGAGACATATCAGCCC.